Shown below are 17 T cell receptor beta chains from a single sample sequenced in a study of OX40 agonist ivuxolimab in advanced cancers. TCRdb's table, derived via immunoSEQ multiplex PCR, lists solely in-frame clones and lacks some. Of 50,000 to 80,000 clones detected, 84% appear once; the ten largest clones hold 9.8%. Sequencing was performed on CD4+ or CD8+ T cells sorted from blood, taken in a trial of the OX40 agonist ivuxolimab. These receptors came from an adult with an advanced solid tumor such as melanoma, head and neck, liver or kidney cancer.

The chain joins TRBV14 to TRBJ1-2; 10 bases are a match to TRBD1. V shed 5 bases, J shed 7 bases, and the junction held 1 base outside the gene matches. The CDR3 extends over 12 amino acids. Germline CDR1 reads SGHDN; CDR2 reads FVKESK. CDR3 sequence (DNA): TGTGCCAGCAGCTGGACAGGGGGTGGCTACACCTTC. This gives the protein CASSWTGGGYTF.

The chain couples TRBV28 to TRBJ2-7; D is perhaps TRBD1 (6 bases). Trimming cost V 4 bases and J 2 bases, with 15 bases left between them. The germline V gene encodes CDR1 MDHEN and CDR2 SYDVKM. The CDR3 length is 15 residues. The CDR3 reads CASSSTGQSPYEQYF. CDR3 in DNA: TGTGCCAGCAGTTCCACCGGACAGAGTCCCTACGAGCAGTACTTC. Full variable domain (remainder filled in from reference TRBV28 and TRBJ2-7): DVKVTQSSRYLVKRTGEKVFLECVQDMDHENMFWYRQDPGLGLRLIYFSYDVKMKEKGDIPEGYSVSREKKERFSLILESASTNQTSMYLCASSSTGQSPYEQYFGPGTRLTVT.

A single count supports this clone. The chain recombines TRBV9 with TRBJ2-3, with D unclear. V was trimmed by 0 bases and J by 0 bases, leaving 2 bases between them. The CDR3 extends over 13 amino acids. Germline V gene sequence: CDR1 SGDLS, CDR2 YYNGEE. The chain's CDR3 is CASSVVSTDTQYF. The CDR3 DNA sequence: TGTGCCAGCAGCGTAGTGAGCACAGATACGCAGTATTTT.

This clone has only one observation. The chain uses TRBV7-9 and TRBJ2-5; 7 nucleotides agree with TRBD2. CDR3 length equals 16 residues. The germline CDR1 and CDR2 sequences are SEHNR and FQNEAQ (reference sequence). V lost 6 bases and J lost 5; bases outside the gene matches: 15. CDR3: CASRPSKLGGGETQYF. Written as DNA, the CDR3 is TGTGCCAGCAGACCATCTAAATTGGGGGGAGGGGAGACCCAGTACTTC. Full variable domain (missing parts from reference TRBV7-9 and TRBJ2-5): DTGVSQNPRHKITKRGQNVTFRCDPISEHNRLYWYRQTLGQGPEFLTYFQNEAQLEKSRLLSDRFSAERPKGSFSTLEIQRTEQGDSAMYLCASRPSKLGGGETQYFGPGTRLLVL.

A few counts support this clone. This chain connects TRBV2 to TRBJ1-6, with 9 bases lining up with TRBD1. Germline trimming cut 8 bases from V and 6 bases from J; bases unmatched to any gene: 5. Germline values: CDR1 SNHLY, CDR2 FYNNEI. The CDR3 has 14 amino acids. The CDR3 DNA is TGTGCCAGCGAAACAGGGGGCGTTAATTCACCCCTCCACTTT. This translates into CASETGGVNSPLHF.

This clone was found once. The chain links TRBV30 to TRBJ1-2; perhaps TRBD1 as D (6 bases). The CDR3 runs 15 residues. V dropped 0 bases and J dropped 2 bases, with 13 bases sitting between them. Germline V gene data show CDR1 as GTSNPN and CDR2 as SVGIG (reference sequence). In nucleotides, the CDR3 is TGTGCCTGGAGTGTAGGGGCAGGGGTAAACTATGGCTACACCTTC. Translating it yields CAWSVGAGVNYGYTF.

The CDR3 region is CASSLPYEQYF. As DNA, the CDR3 is TGTGCCAGCAGTCTCCCCTACGAGCAGTACTTC. The chain couples TRBV28 to TRBJ2-7; D not certain. In germline, CDR1 is MDHEN, CDR2 SYDVKM. V was trimmed by 5 bases and J by 2 bases, leaving 4 bases between them. The CDR3 has 11 residues.

The J gene is TRBJ2-2, the V gene TRBV11-2; D unclear. V was cut by 3 bases and J by 1 base, with 3 bases left in between. Per the germline V gene, CDR1 is SGHAT and CDR2 is FQNNGV. The CDR3 covers 13 residues. CDR3 nucleotides: TGTGCCAGCAGCTTTCAGAACACCGGGGAGCTGTTTTTT. This encodes CASSFQNTGELFF.

The rearrangement joins TRBV18 to TRBJ2-5, with 9 bases aligning to TRBD1. CDR1 and CDR2 from the germline V gene are KGHSH and LQKENI. V trimming: 6 bases; J trimming: 5 bases; junction bases outside the gene matches: 13. This CDR3 contains 16 residues. CDR3 sequence (DNA): TGTGCCAGCTCGCCTCAAACGGGACAGGGTTGGGAGACCCAGTACTTC. Protein sequence: CASSPQTGQGWETQYF.

The chain recombines TRBV10-3 with TRBJ2-2, with unresolved D. This CDR3 has 12 amino acids. V was cut by 4 bases and J by 2 bases, with 2 bases left in between. Germline V gives CDR1 ENHRY, CDR2 SYGVKD. This chain's CDR3 is CAISANTGELFF. In DNA form, the CDR3 reads TGTGCCATCAGTGCAAACACCGGGGAGCTGTTTTTT.

This clone has a handful of counts. The V and J genes are TRBV11-2 and TRBJ1-1, with a possible D match to TRBD1 (5 bases). V was clipped by 4 bases and J by 4 bases, with 13 bases between them. Per the germline V gene, CDR1 is SGHAT and CDR2 is FQNNGV. CDR3 length equals 14 residues. The CDR3 DNA is TGTGCCAGCAGCTCCGGGACTGGGGGCACTGAAGCTTTCTTT. Its protein is CASSSGTGGTEAFF.

This clone was counted a single time. The J gene is TRBJ2-7, the V gene TRBV9; TRBD1 matches at 7 bases. This CDR3 is 14 amino acids long. The germline gives CDR1 SGDLS, CDR2 YYNGEE. Trimming removed 4 bases from V and 2 bases from J; junction bases left unmatched: 6. The DNA of the CDR3 is TGTGCCAGCAGCCCGCGGACAGGTCCCTACGAGCAGTACTTC. Its translation is CASSPRTGPYEQYF. The full variable domain, completed using reference TRBV9 and TRBJ2-7, is DSGVTQTPKHLITATGQRVTLRCSPRSGDLSVYWYQQSLDQGLQFLIQYYNGEERAKGNILERFSAQQFPDLHSELNLSSLELGDSALYFCASSPRTGPYEQYFGPGTRLTVT.

The CDR3 reads CATSRDRAASGTQFF. The CDR3 nucleotides read TGTGCCACCAGCAGAGATCGTGCGGCTAGCGGGACGCAGTTCTTC. The rearrangement uses TRBV15 and TRBJ2-1, with TRBD2 matching 9 bases. The CDR3 consists of 15 residues. Germline V gives CDR1 LNHNV, CDR2 YYDKDF (reference sequence). The junction had 9 bases not matched to a gene; V was cut back by 0 bases and J by 12 bases.

This clone was observed a single time. The V and J genes are TRBV4-1 and TRBJ2-2; TRBD1 matches 7 bases. Unmatched junction bases numbered 7, after V lost 0 bases and J lost 3 bases. The CDR3 loop spans 17 amino acids. Per the germline V gene, CDR1 is MGHRA and CDR2 is YSYEKL. The DNA for the CDR3 is TGCGCCAGCAGCCAAGATCCCACAGGGGCCGACACCGGGGAGCTGTTTTTT. Residues: CASSQDPTGADTGELFF.

This clone was counted once. The chain links TRBV23-1 to TRBJ1-1; no firm D call. TRBV23-1 is an open reading frame, and its role is uncertain. With 0 bases removed from V and 0 bases from J, the gap between germline ends came to 14 bases. The CDR3 is made up of 17 amino acids. CDR3 loop: CASSQSGYPRLNTEAFF. CDR3 DNA sequence: TGCGCCAGCAGTCAATCGGGCTACCCCAGGTTGAACACTGAAGCTTTCTTT.

The J gene is TRBJ2-2, the V gene TRBV9; 13 nucleotides match TRBD2. The ends lost 3 bases at V and 2 bases at J; junction bases unmatched: 7. The CDR3 loop spans 18 amino acids. In germline, CDR1 is SGDLS, CDR2 YYNGEE. CDR3 nucleotides: TGTGCCAGCAGCGCAGGACTAGCGGGGGTAGCTAACACCGGGGAGCTGTTTTTT. It translates to CASSAGLAGVANTGELFF.

The J gene is TRBJ2-5, the V gene TRBV7-2; possible D gene TRBD2, 7 bases. This CDR3 contains 16 residues. In germline, CDR1 is SGHTA, CDR2 FQGNSA. V gave up 0 bases and J gave up 4 bases, with 15 bases separating them. The CDR3 nucleotides are TGTGCCAGCAGCTTAGCAGGGAGGGGGGTGGTAGAGACCCAGTACTTC. It specifies CASSLAGRGVVETQYF.